The rows below give T cell receptor beta chains drawn from one sample of a study of TIL therapy for anti-PD-1-resistant metastatic lung cancer. Here immunoSEQ multiplex PCR was the method, and the copy in TCRdb shows in-frame clones only, minus some. This sample has 45,000 to 75,000 clones, with around 90% found just once. Specimen: blood, collected at baseline. Receptors originate from a person between 25 and 79 years old with non-small cell lung cancer. Each CDR3 is given with its conserved first and last residue. The order of the fields is J gene, V gene, clone size, D gene, CDR3 DNA, CDR3 protein. The D gene is left open where the match is weak. The size field is filled for only some rows; it gives once, few, many or a size class.

TRBJ2-3 TRBV5-1 NA TRBD2 TGCGCCAGCAGCAGGACTAGCGGGGGCCGAGCGACCGATACGCAGTATTTT CASSRTSGGRATDTQYF
TRBJ1-3 TRBV30 NA TRBD1 TGTGCCTGGATCCCCAAGACAGGGGTATTGGGAAACACCATATATTTT CAWIPKTGVLGNTIYF
TRBJ2-7 TRBV13 NA NA TGTGCCAGCAGCTTCCGACAGGGACTTTACGAGCAGTACTTC CASSFRQGLYEQYF
TRBJ1-1 TRBV5-6 NA TRBD1 TGTGCCAGCAGCTCGGAGTATACAGGGGGCCTGAACACTGAAGCTTTCTTT CASSSEYTGGLNTEAFF
TRBJ2-5 TRBV7-9 NA NA TGTGCCAGCAGCCCAGCCGTTTTGATCGGCCAAGAGACCCAGTACTTC CASSPAVLIGQETQYF
TRBJ2-3 TRBV5-1 NA NA TGCGCCAGCAGCTTGGAACGGGGGGCGGATACGCAGTATTTT CASSLERGADTQYF
TRBJ1-1 TRBV5-5 once TRBD1 TGTGCCAGCAGCGCGGGACAGGAAGCTTTCTTT CASSAGQEAFF
TRBJ1-1 TRBV7-9 NA NA TGTGCCAGCAGCGATAGCCCGGGACTCTTGAACACTGAAGCTTTCTTT CASSDSPGLLNTEAFF
TRBJ1-5 TRBV19 NA TRBD1 TGTGCCAGTAGTTCGGACAGGGGGCTTAGCAATCAGCCCCAGCATTTT CASSSDRGLSNQPQHF
TRBJ2-2 TRBV12-3/TRBV12-4 NA NA TGTGCCAGCACCCCCACCGGGGAGCTGTTTTTT CASTPTGELFF
TRBJ2-6 TRBV5-1 NA NA TGCGCCAGCACACCTCAGTTCGGGCCTGGGGCCAACGTCCTGACTTTC CASTPQFGPGANVLTF
TRBJ2-3 TRBV7-9 NA NA TGTGCCAGCAGCTTACTCGCGGTTGATACGCAGTATTTT CASSLLAVDTQYF
TRBJ2-1 TRBV9 NA NA TGTGCCAGCAGCCCCCAAACGGGTTCCTACAATGAGCAGTTCTTC CASSPQTGSYNEQFF
TRBJ1-1 TRBV19 NA NA TGTGCCAGTAGCCTCAAGAGGAACACTGAAGCTTTCTTT CASSLKRNTEAFF
TRBJ1-5 TRBV6-1 few NA TGTGCCAGCAGTGAATGGGGGGGTCAGCCCCAGCATTTT CASSEWGGQPQHF
TRBJ2-3 TRBV25-1 NA NA TGTGCCAGCAGTACGCAGGGTGGGCCAGATACGCAGTATTTT CASSTQGGPDTQYF
TRBJ1-3 TRBV28 few NA TGTGCCAGCAGTTCCGCCGGGGCAGTCCGATCAAACACCATATATTTT CASSSAGAVRSNTIYF
TRBJ1-5 TRBV9 NA NA TGTGCCAGCAGCGCGGCACAGAGCAATCAGCCCCAGCATTTT CASSAAQSNQPQHF
TRBJ1-4 TRBV2 NA NA TGTGCCAGCAGTGAAGACAGGGTGATTGAAAAACTGTTTTTT CASSEDRVIEKLFF
TRBJ1-1 TRBV7-9 few TRBD1 TGTGCCAGCAGCTCGGGGACAGGGGGGAGAAGAGCTTTCTTT CASSSGTGGRRAFF
TRBJ2-7 TRBV2 NA TRBD2 TGTGCCAGCAAGATACAGCGGGGGACCTCCTACGAGCAGTACTTC CASKIQRGTSYEQYF
TRBJ1-2 TRBV19 NA TRBD1 TGTGCCAGCGGACTAACAGGGGGAGGCGCTGGCTACACCTTC CASGLTGGGAGYTF
TRBJ2-5 TRBV9 NA TRBD1 TGTGCCAGCAGCGTAGCAGGGACAGGGGGCAAAGGAAAGGAGACCCAGTACTTC CASSVAGTGGKGKETQYF
TRBJ1-1 TRBV28 NA NA TGTGCCAGCAGTTTATGGCAGTCTGAAGCTTTCTTT CASSLWQSEAFF
TRBJ1-2 TRBV21-1 NA NA TGTGCCAGCAGCACCGGCGGGGGGTGGGGCTACACCTTC CASSTGGGWGYTF
TRBJ2-1 TRBV19 NA TRBD2 TGTGCCAGTAGTATGACTTTCGGGCTAGCGGGATACAATGAGCAGTTCTTC CASSMTFGLAGYNEQFF